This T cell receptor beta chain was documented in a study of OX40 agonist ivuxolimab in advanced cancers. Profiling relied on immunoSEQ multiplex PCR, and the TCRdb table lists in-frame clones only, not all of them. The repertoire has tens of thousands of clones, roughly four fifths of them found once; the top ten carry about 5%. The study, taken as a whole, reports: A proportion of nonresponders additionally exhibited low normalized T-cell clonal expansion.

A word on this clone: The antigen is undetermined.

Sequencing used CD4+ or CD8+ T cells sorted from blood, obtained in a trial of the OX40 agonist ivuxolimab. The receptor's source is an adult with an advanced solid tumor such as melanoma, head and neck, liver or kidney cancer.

DNA for the CDR3: TGTGCCAGCACAGTGCAGACTAATGAAAAACTGTTTTTT. Its translation is CASTVQTNEKLFF. The chain joins TRBV28 to TRBJ1-4; D gene uncertain. Between the trimmed V and J ends, which lost 7 bases and 2 bases, there was a span of 8 bases. The CDR3 loop spans 13 amino acids. From germline, CDR1 is MDHEN and CDR2 SYDVKM.